A selection of T cell receptor beta chains follows, all from one sample in a study of T cell repertoires in cytomegalovirus infection. TCRdb re-called the reads through MiXCR, storing one row per CDR3 protein. The table shows about 310,000 distinct CDR3 sequences, with roughly 15% occurring only once. Specimen: PBMCs. The receptors were sampled from a human donor in good health (CMV status not recorded). Some clones in this sample may be carry-over from other donors' samples. Both conserved end residues are part of each CDR3. The D gene is left open where the match is weak. Clone size is stated in some rows and not others, as once, few, many or a class when expanded.

>NA|TRBD1|TRBV20-1|TRBJ2-7
TGCAGCCATTCGGGGGACAGGGGGCCTGAGCAGTACTTC
CSHSGDRGPEQYF
>many|TRBD1|TRBV20-1|TRBJ1-1
TGCAGTGCCCCCTCGAGGGGGCGGGGGAGCACTGAAGCTTTCTTT
CSAPSRGRGSTEAFF
>few|NA|TRBV6-6|TRBJ1-5
TGTGCCAGCAGTAAGGAGCAGCCCCAGCATTTT
CASSKEQPQHF
>few|NA|TRBV20-1|TRBJ2-7
TGCAGTGCTGGCCCTTGGGGTAACGAGCAGTACTTC
CSAGPWGNEQYF
>NA|NA|TRBV6-1|TRBJ2-5
TGTGCCAGCAGTGTACAGGGAGGAGGGCAAGAGACCCAGTACTTC
CASSVQGGGQETQYF
>NA|NA|TRBV6-5|TRBJ2-7
TGTGCCAGCAGTTACGGTTTCGGTCAGGGGCTCTACGAGCAGTACTTC
CASSYGFGQGLYEQYF
>few|NA|TRBV7-2|TRBJ1-2
TGTGCCAGCAGCTCCCAGGGCCCGCTGAGCTACACCTTC
CASSSQGPLSYTF
>many|NA|TRBV27|TRBJ2-1
TGTGCCAGCAGTTTATTCGCACGGGCAGGGGGGAACAATGAGCAGTTCTTC
CASSLFARAGGNNEQFF
>NA|NA|TRBV29-1|TRBJ2-7
TGCAGCGTTGAAAGCCAGCCACCCTCCTACGAGCAGTACTTC
CSVESQPPSYEQYF
>many|NA|TRBV7-8|TRBJ1-4
TGTGCCAGCAGCCAAACCGAAAGGACAACTAATGAAAAACTGTTTTTT
CASSQTERTTNEKLFF
>NA|NA|TRBV7-9|TRBJ2-1
TGTGCCAGCAGCTTAGGCTTAGAACTAGCTGAACAGTTCTTC
CASSLGLELAEQFF
>NA|NA|TRBV3-1|TRBJ2-7
TGTGCCAGCAGCCAAACGAGGACGGTCTCCTACGAGCAGTACTTC
CASSQTRTVSYEQYF
>many|NA|TRBV6-1|TRBJ2-1
TGTGCCAGCAGCGAAAGGGAGAACTACAATGAGCAGTTCTTC
CASSERENYNEQFF
>few|TRBD1|TRBV6-5|TRBJ2-1
TGTGCCAGCAGTACCAGACAGGGGTTATTCAATGAGCAGTTCTTC
CASSTRQGLFNEQFF
>NA|TRBD1|TRBV7-2|TRBJ2-3
TGTGCCAGCAGCTTGAAGGACAGGAAGCCTAGCTCAGATACGCAGTATTTT
CASSLKDRKPSSDTQYF
>NA|TRBD2|TRBV4-2|TRBJ2-2
TGTGCCAGCAGCCACCCGACTAGCGGGCCCCTCACAAACACCGGGGAGCTGTTTTTT
CASSHPTSGPLTNTGELFF
>few|TRBD1|TRBV9|TRBJ1-2
TGTGCCAGCAGCGCAGGTGACAGGGGTGGCTACACCTTC
CASSAGDRGGYTF
>NA|NA|TRBV10-3|TRBJ2-7
TGTGCCATCAGTGAATTTTACGAGCAGTACTTC
CAISEFYEQYF
>once|TRBD1|TRBV7-9|TRBJ1-1
TGTGCCAGCAGCTTCCATGTCCTTTGGGACAGGGAGGACACTGAAGCTTTCTTT
CASSFHVLWDREDTEAFF
>once|TRBD1|TRBV6-2/TRBV6-3|TRBJ1-1
TGTGCCAGCAGTTACAACGGACAGGGGGCCACTGAAGCTTTCTTT
CASSYNGQGATEAFF
>NA|NA|TRBV4-2|TRBJ1-2
TGTGCCAGCAGCCAAGAGATCAGGGCAGTGAGTGGCTACACCTTC
CASSQEIRAVSGYTF
>NA|NA|TRBV5-1|TRBJ1-5
TGCGCCAGCAGCTTGGTGGGGGACACCAATCAGCCCCAGCATTTT
CASSLVGDTNQPQHF
>once|NA|TRBV20-1|TRBJ1-4
TGCAGTGCTAGCAGGGTGGGAGATGAAAAACTGTTTTTT
CSASRVGDEKLFF
>NA|NA|TRBV3-1|TRBJ2-1
TGTGCCAGCAGCCAAGAAGTCAGGGGAATGCAGTTCTTC
CASSQEVRGMQFF
>many|NA|TRBV7-9|TRBJ1-1
TGTGCCAGCAGCCCAATTGGGTCTTTGGACACTGAAGCTTTCTTT
CASSPIGSLDTEAFF
>few|NA|TRBV28|TRBJ1-1
TGTGCCAGCAGCCCTGTCCCCGGCGGGGCTTTCTTT
CASSPVPGGAFF
>many|TRBD1|TRBV12-3/TRBV12-4|TRBJ1-4
TGTGCCAGCAGATCTGGACAGGGGGCAACTAATGAAAAACTGTTTTTT
CASRSGQGATNEKLFF
>many|NA|TRBV25-1|TRBJ1-4
TGTGCCAGCAGTGAATATTTCGGGTCTACGGCAGGTGAAAAACTGTTTTTT
CASSEYFGSTAGEKLFF
>many|NA|TRBV7-9|TRBJ2-7
TGTGCCAGCAGCCCGGAGGGGAGGTACGAGCAGTACTTC
CASSPEGRYEQYF
>few|NA|TRBV5-5|TRBJ2-7
TGTGCCAGCAGCTGGAAGGACAGCGCGTCGACCTACGAGCAGTACTTC
CASSWKDSASTYEQYF
>few|NA|TRBV6-6|TRBJ2-5
TGTGCCAGCAGTCCCCCCGGACTCTCCCAGTACTTC
CASSPPGLSQYF